This paragraph covers one T cell receptor beta chain sequence. Its specificity is not known. Generated by immunoSEQ multiplex PCR, the TCRdb table keeps only in-frame clones and is missing some. Found here are 2 million to 2.5 million clones, 95% of them singletons; the top ten hold roughly 0.13%. Trimming pared 3 bases from V and 1 base from J, leaving 16 bases between. This CDR3 has 17 amino acids. Germline V gene data show CDR1 as SGHRS and CDR2 as YFSETQ. These data originate in a study of shared clonotypes between healthy human individuals. Turning to the study itself: With ages of 18 to 49, the donors were a couple of women and a few men. CD4 naive and memory got three plates each, CD8 naive two, CD8 memory one. Broader study findings: Memory subsets generally showed lower estimated richness than naive subsets.

This chain connects TRBV5-1 to TRBJ2-2; D is perhaps TRBD1 or TRBD2 (5 bases each). This clonotype was obtained from a man between 18 and 29 years old in good health. Sequencing was done on a sample of naive CD4+ T cells sorted from blood. Subset defined: CD45RA+ positively selected. CDR3 in amino acids: CASSSKPGRMNTGELFF. The CDR3 coding sequence is TGCGCCAGCAGCTCGAAGCCGGGACGAATGAACACCGGGGAGCTGTTTTTT.